Listed here are 20 T cell receptor beta chains from one sample, sequenced in a study of T cell responses to AZD1222 COVID-19 vaccine. TCRdb's copy holds only in-frame clones and misses some; the assay was immunoSEQ multiplex PCR. The sample holds some 96,000 clones, approximately 87% seen once. This specimen was peripheral blood, taken on day 0 of MenACWY control vaccination. The receptors derive from an adult in good health.

Here the CDR3 reads CATSPRIAGGLNEQFF. In DNA, the CDR3 is TGTGCCACCAGTCCGAGGATCGCGGGAGGGCTTAATGAGCAGTTCTTC. This chain uses TRBV24-1 with TRBJ2-1, with TRBD2 identical over 9 bases. Germline CDR1 and CDR2: KGHDR and SFDVKD. The CDR3 is made up of 16 amino acids. The J segment lost 7 bases and the V segment lost 6 bases, leaving 12 bases of the junction unmatched.

Only one count was recorded for this clone. The V and J genes are TRBV19 and TRBJ2-3; possibly TRBD1 or TRBD2 for D (6 bases each). Trimming shortened V by 3 bases and J by 7 bases, and 14 bases separated the two germline ends. Germline V gene sequence: CDR1 LNHDA, CDR2 SQIVND (reference sequence). This CDR3 is 14 amino acids long. The CDR3 here is CASSITGAGNTQYF. CDR3 nucleotides: TGTGCCAGTAGTATTACGGGGGCGGGAAATACGCAGTATTTT.

The chain couples TRBV27 to TRBJ1-4; no clear D gene. The CDR3 has 12 amino acids. The germline gives CDR1 MNHEY, CDR2 SMNVEV (reference sequence). Trimming took off 5 bases at V and 7 bases at J, with 8 bases between the two ends. The CDR3 coding sequence is TGTGCCAGCAGTAGAACTGGTGAAAAACTGTTTTTT. As protein: CASSRTGEKLFF.

The chain has TRBV19 and TRBJ2-7; no reliable D call. Looked up from germline, CDR1 is LNHDA and CDR2 is SQIVND (reference sequence). The CDR3 consists of 14 residues. Trimming removed 5 bases from V and 5 bases from J, with 16 bases in between. The chain's CDR3 is CASSLYLGVHEQYF. The CDR3 region has the DNA TGTGCCAGTAGTCTCTATTTAGGAGTCCACGAGCAGTACTTC. The whole variable domain, filled in from reference TRBV19 and TRBJ2-7, reads DGGITQSPKYLFRKEGQNVTLSCEQNLNHDAMYWYRQDPGQGLRLIYYSQIVNDFQKGDIAEGYSVSREKKESFPLTVTSAQKNPTAFYLCASSLYLGVHEQYFGPGTRLTVT.

The chain combines TRBV19 with TRBJ1-2, with TRBD1 as a possible D gene (5 bases). Trimming left V 3 bases short and J 2 bases short, with 16 bases between. CDR1 LNHDA and CDR2 SQIVND come from the germline V gene (reference sequence). This CDR3 spans 16 amino acids. CDR3 in DNA: TGTGCCAGTAGTATCCGGTATAGGGGTCTAAACTATGGCTACACCTTC. Translating it yields CASSIRYRGLNYGYTF. The full variable domain, in which reference TRBV19 and TRBJ1-2 provide the parts outside the CDR3, is DGGITQSPKYLFRKEGQNVTLSCEQNLNHDAMYWYRQDPGQGLRLIYYSQIVNDFQKGDIAEGYSVSREKKESFPLTVTSAQKNPTAFYLCASSIRYRGLNYGYTFGSGTRLTVV.

The J gene is TRBJ2-5, the V gene TRBV3-1 (or the pseudogene TRBV3-2), with a tentative D call TRBD2 (5 bases). The V gene lost 6 bases and the J gene lost 5 bases, with 7 bases spanning the gap. The CDR3 loop spans 11 amino acids. Germline-derived CDR1 and CDR2 are LGHDT and YNNKEL (reference sequence). The CDR3 DNA follows: TGTGCCAGCAGGACGGGGGAGACCCAGTACTTC. Translating it yields CASRTGETQYF.

The V call is TRBV2, the J call TRBJ2-7; D is possibly TRBD2 (7 bases). CDR3 size: 14 residues. Germline V lookup: CDR1 SNHLY, CDR2 FYNNEI. Trimming removed 7 bases from V and 1 base from J, with 14 bases in between. The CDR3 region is CASTASGTSYEQYF. DNA of the CDR3: TGTGCCAGCACCGCAAGCGGGACATCCTACGAGCAGTACTTC. Full variable domain (outside the CDR3, taken from reference TRBV2 and TRBJ2-7): EPEVTQTPSHQVTQMGQEVILRCVPISNHLYFYWYRQILGQKVEFLVSFYNNEISEKSEIFDDQFSVERPDGSNFTLKIRSTKLEDSAMYFCASTASGTSYEQYFGPGTRLTVT.

The genes are TRBV18 and TRBJ1-4; D is undetermined. CDR3 size: 14 residues. The V end lost 11 bases, the J end lost 3 bases, and 16 bases lay between the germline ends. Looked up from germline, CDR1 is KGHSH and CDR2 is LQKENI. CDR3 sequence (DNA): TGTGCCTCCCACCAGGAGGAAGCTAATGAAAAACTGTTTTTT. Translated: CASHQEEANEKLFF.

This chain connects TRBV4-1 to TRBJ2-3; D is uncertain. Trimming removed 3 bases from V and 5 bases from J, with 9 bases in between. CDR3 size: 13 residues. Looked up from germline, CDR1 is MGHRA and CDR2 is YSYEKL. CDR3 sequence: CASSHEDRDTQYF. In nucleotides, the CDR3 is TGCGCCAGCAGCCATGAGGACCGAGATACGCAGTATTTT.

This clone was counted a single time. The V and J genes are TRBV24-1 and TRBJ1-1; D is ambiguous. The germline V gene has CDR1 KGHDR and CDR2 SFDVKD. CDR3 length equals 13 residues. V gave up 3 bases and J gave up 12 bases, with 16 bases separating them. The CDR3 reads CATSDEGGVRSFF. The CDR3 DNA follows: TGTGCCACCAGTGATGAGGGTGGGGTTCGGTCTTTCTTT.

The CDR3 DNA reads TGTGCCAGCAGTTACTCCCACAGGGCGGGCGAGCAGTACTTC. It codes for CASSYSHRAGEQYF. The chain couples TRBV6-2 or TRBV6-3 to TRBJ2-7; a weak D match, TRBD1 (6 bases). Looked up from germline, CDR1 is MNHEY and CDR2 is SVGEGT. The V end was cut by 0 bases, the J end by 6 bases, with 12 bases between. This CDR3 is 14 amino acids long.

The gene calls are TRBV4-3 and TRBJ2-5; 7 bases match TRBD1. V lost 4 bases to trimming and J lost 1 base; unmatched junction nucleotides: 3. This CDR3 is 14 amino acids long. Germline CDR1 is LGHNA and CDR2 is YSLEER. The chain's CDR3 is CASSLGTAQETQYF. CDR3 bases: TGCGCCAGCAGCCTTGGGACAGCCCAAGAGACCCAGTACTTC.

J is TRBJ2-3 and V is TRBV27; 11 positions match TRBD1. V was clipped by 5 bases and J by 6 bases; unmatched bases: 7. This CDR3 spans 15 amino acids. Germline V lookup: CDR1 MNHEY, CDR2 SMNVEV (reference sequence). CDR3 region: CASSLGQGVLDTQYF. The CDR3 coding sequence is TGTGCCAGCAGTCTGGGACAGGGGGTTTTGGATACGCAGTATTTT.

The V and J genes are TRBV2 and TRBJ1-6; 12 positions agree with TRBD1. Germline CDR1 reads SNHLY; CDR2 reads FYNNEI. There are 14 residues in the CDR3. V lost 8 bases and J lost 13; bases outside the gene matches: 9. The CDR3 sequence is CASSGLGQGAPLHF. The CDR3 region has the DNA TGTGCCAGCTCCGGGTTGGGACAGGGGGCGCCCCTCCACTTT.

This chain links TRBV7-2 with TRBJ1-3; D is unclear. Trimming cost V 5 bases and J 4 bases, with 15 bases left between them. The CDR3 is 15 amino acids. Looked up from germline, CDR1 is SGHTA and CDR2 is FQGNSA. CDR3 amino acids: CASSLNVGYGNTIYF. For the CDR3, the DNA is TGTGCCAGCAGCCTAAACGTGGGCTACGGAAACACCATATATTTT.

This chain links TRBV7-6 with TRBJ2-1; D could derive from TRBD1 or TRBD2 (5 bases each). CDR1 is SGHVS and CDR2 is FNYEAQ in the germline V gene. V lost 6 bases, J lost 8 bases, and 17 bases lay in between. The CDR3 consists of 14 residues. CDR3 in amino acids: CASSPQPGTHEQFF. The CDR3 DNA is TGTGCCAGCAGTCCACAGCCCGGGACCCATGAGCAGTTCTTC.

The CDR3 spells CASSSTARNTEAFF. In DNA, the CDR3 is TGTGCCAGCAGCTCGACAGCGAGGAACACTGAAGCTTTCTTT. V gene TRBV3-1 (or the pseudogene TRBV3-2) combines with J gene TRBJ1-1; D may be TRBD1 (5 bases). The CDR3 is 14 residues long. Germline-derived CDR1 and CDR2 are LGHDT and YNNKEL (reference sequence). V shed 5 bases and J shed 1 base, with 11 bases lying between them.

V and J are TRBV30 and TRBJ2-3; the match to TRBD2 covers 9 bases. This CDR3 has 15 residues. Germline-derived CDR1 and CDR2 are GTSNPN and SVGIG (reference sequence). J gave up 1 base and V 8 bases, and 10 bases lay outside the gene matches. CDR3 coding DNA: TGTGCCCTGGAGGCCTCTAGCGGGGGCACAGATACGCAGTATTTT. Its translation is CALEASSGGTDTQYF.

This chain links TRBV6-5 with TRBJ1-4; D gene uncertain. With 8 bases removed from V and 8 bases from J, the gap between germline ends came to 18 bases. CDR1 MNHEY and CDR2 SVGAGI come from the germline V gene. The CDR3 consists of 14 residues. As DNA, the CDR3 is TGTGCCAGCCACACCCGAGACCGCGCGGAAAAACTGTTTTTT. Protein product: CASHTRDRAEKLFF.

This clone has just one count. The chain couples TRBV14 to TRBJ2-3; TRBD2 aligns across 11 bases. The CDR3 is 17 residues long. Losses at the gene ends were 0 bases for V and 7 bases for J; bases not matched to a gene: 9. Germline CDR1 and CDR2: SGHDN and FVKESK. The CDR3 is CASSQDGLAGRRNTQYF. Here the CDR3 DNA reads TGTGCCAGCAGCCAAGATGGACTAGCGGGCCGCAGGAATACGCAGTATTTT.